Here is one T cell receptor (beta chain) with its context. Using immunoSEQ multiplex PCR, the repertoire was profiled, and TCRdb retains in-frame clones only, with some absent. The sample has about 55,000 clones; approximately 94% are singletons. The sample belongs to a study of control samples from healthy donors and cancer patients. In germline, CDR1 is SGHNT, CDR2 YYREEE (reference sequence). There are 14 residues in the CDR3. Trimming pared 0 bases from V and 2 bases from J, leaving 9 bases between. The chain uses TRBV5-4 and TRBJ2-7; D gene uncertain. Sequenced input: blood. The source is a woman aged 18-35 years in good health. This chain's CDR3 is CASSLEPGPYEQYF. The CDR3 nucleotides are TGTGCCAGCAGCTTGGAGCCGGGCCCCTACGAGCAGTACTTC. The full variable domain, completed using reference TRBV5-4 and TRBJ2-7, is ETGVTQSPTHLIKTRGQQVTLRCSSQSGHNTVSWYQQALGQGPQFIFQYYREEENGRGNFPPRFSGLQFPNYSSELNVNALELDDSALYLCASSLEPGPYEQYFGPGTRLTVT.